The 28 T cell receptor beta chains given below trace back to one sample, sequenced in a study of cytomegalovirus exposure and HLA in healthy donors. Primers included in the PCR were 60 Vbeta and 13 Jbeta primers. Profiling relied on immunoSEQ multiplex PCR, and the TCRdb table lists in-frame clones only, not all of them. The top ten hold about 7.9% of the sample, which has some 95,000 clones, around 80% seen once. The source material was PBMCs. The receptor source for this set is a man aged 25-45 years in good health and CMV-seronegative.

This CDR3 reads CASSQEIVSLSNQPQHF. CDR3 nucleotides: TGCGCCAGCAGCCAAGAAATTGTTAGCCTCAGCAATCAGCCCCAGCATTTT. The J gene is TRBJ1-5, the V gene TRBV4-3; D gene unclear. The V gene's germline CDR1 is LGHNA and CDR2 YSLEER. Trimming took off 0 bases at V and 1 base at J, with 13 bases between the two ends. This CDR3 is built from 17 residues.

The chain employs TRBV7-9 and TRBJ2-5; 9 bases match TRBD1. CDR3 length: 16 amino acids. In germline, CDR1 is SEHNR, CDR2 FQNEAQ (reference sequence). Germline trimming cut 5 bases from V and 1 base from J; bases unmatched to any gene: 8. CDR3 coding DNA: TGTGCCAGCAGCCGAGGGGGACAGGGTCCCCAAGAGACCCAGTACTTC. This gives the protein CASSRGGQGPQETQYF.

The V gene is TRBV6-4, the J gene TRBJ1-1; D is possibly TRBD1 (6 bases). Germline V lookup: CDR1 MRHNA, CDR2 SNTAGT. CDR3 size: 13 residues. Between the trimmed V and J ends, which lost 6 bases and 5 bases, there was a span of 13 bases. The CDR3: CASSLRGGTEAFF. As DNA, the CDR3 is TGTGCCAGCAGCCTCAGGGGTGGAACTGAAGCTTTCTTT.

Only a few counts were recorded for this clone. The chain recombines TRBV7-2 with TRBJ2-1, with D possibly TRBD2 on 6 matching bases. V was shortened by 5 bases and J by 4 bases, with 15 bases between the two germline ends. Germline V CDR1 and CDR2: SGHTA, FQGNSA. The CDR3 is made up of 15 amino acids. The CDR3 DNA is TGTGCCAGCAGCGTTACGGGGGACCGATACAATGAGCAGTTCTTC. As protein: CASSVTGDRYNEQFF.

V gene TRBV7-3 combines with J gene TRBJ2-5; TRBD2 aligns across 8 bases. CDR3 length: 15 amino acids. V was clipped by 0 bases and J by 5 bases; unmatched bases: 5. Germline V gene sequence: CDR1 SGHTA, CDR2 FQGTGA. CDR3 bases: TGTGCCAGCAGCTTAACCGGGGGGGGGCTCGAGACCCAGTACTTC. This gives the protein CASSLTGGGLETQYF.

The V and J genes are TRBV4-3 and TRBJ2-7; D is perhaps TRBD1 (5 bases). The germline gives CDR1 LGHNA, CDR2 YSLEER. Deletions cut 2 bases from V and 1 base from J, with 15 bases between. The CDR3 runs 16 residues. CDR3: CASSQLRTRGSYEQYF. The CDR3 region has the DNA TGCGCCAGCAGCCAACTAAGGACAAGGGGATCCTACGAGCAGTACTTC.

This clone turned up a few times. CDR3 loop: CAIGAYNEQFF. DNA of the CDR3: TGTGCCATCGGGGCCTACAATGAGCAGTTCTTC. The chain has TRBV5-4 and TRBJ2-1, with a tentative D call TRBD2 (5 bases). CDR1 and CDR2 from the germline V gene are SGHNT and YYREEE (reference sequence). CDR3 length: 11 residues. With 9 bases removed from V and 2 bases from J, the gap between germline ends came to 6 bases.

The CDR3 DNA is TGCAGCGTTAGGGCCCAGGGACCGCAGGGGCGCGAGCAGTACTTC. It codes for CSVRAQGPQGREQYF. The chain is built from TRBV29-1 and TRBJ2-7; perhaps TRBD1 as D (6 bases). Trimming removed 5 bases from V and 6 bases from J, with 23 bases in between. Germline CDR1 and CDR2: SQVTM and ANQGSEA. CDR3 size: 15 residues.

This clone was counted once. The CDR3 coding sequence is TGTGCCAGCAGCTCCCTTCTACGGAACACCGGGGAGCTGTTTTTT. Its protein is CASSSLLRNTGELFF. This chain uses TRBV11-2 with TRBJ2-2; D not resolved. The V gene's germline CDR1 is SGHAT and CDR2 FQNNGV. The CDR3 runs to 15 residues. Trimming left V 4 bases short and J 1 base short, with 10 bases between.

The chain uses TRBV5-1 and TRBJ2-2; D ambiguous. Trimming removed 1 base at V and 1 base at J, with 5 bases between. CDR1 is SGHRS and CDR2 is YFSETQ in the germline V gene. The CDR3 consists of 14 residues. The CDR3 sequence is CASSLRRNTGELFF. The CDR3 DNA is TGCGCCAGCAGCTTGCGTAGGAACACCGGGGAGCTGTTTTTT.

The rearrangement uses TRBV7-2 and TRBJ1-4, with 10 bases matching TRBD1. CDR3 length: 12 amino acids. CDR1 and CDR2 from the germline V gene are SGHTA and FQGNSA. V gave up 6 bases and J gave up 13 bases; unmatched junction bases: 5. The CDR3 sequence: CASRSDRGPLFF. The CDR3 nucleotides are TGTGCCAGCAGATCCGACAGGGGGCCACTGTTTTTT.

The DNA for the CDR3 is TGCGCCAGCAGCCAAGATTTGCGGGGAGAGGGGGATACGCAGTATTTT. Translation: CASSQDLRGEGDTQYF. V is TRBV4-3 and J is TRBJ2-3; TRBD2 is a possible D gene (6 bases). The CDR3 runs 16 residues. Germline-derived CDR1 and CDR2 are LGHNA and YSLEER. V was clipped by 0 bases and J by 6 bases, with 16 bases between them.

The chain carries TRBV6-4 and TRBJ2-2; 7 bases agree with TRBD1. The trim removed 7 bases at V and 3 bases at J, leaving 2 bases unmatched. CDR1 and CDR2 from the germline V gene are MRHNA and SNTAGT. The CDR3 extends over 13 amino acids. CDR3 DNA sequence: TGTGCCAGCAAGGACAGGTACACCGGGGAGCTGTTTTTT. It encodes CASKDRYTGELFF.

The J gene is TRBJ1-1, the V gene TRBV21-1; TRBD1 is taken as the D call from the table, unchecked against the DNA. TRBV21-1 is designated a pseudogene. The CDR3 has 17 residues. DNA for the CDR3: TGTGCCAGCAGCAATGGAAACAGGGGGCGCGTGAACACTGAAGCTTTCTTT. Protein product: CASSNGNRGRVNTEAFF.

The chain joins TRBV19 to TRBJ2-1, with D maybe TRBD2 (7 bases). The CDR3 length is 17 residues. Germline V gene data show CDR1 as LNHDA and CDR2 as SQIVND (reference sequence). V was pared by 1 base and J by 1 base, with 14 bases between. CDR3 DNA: TGTGCCAGTAGTATAGCTTTGGGGGGGGCATCCTACAATGAGCAGTTCTTC. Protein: CASSIALGGASYNEQFF.

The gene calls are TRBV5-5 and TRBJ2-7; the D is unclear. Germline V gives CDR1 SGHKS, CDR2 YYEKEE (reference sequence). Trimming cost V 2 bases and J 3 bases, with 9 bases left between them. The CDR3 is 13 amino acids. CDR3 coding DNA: TGTGCCAGCAGCTTCAGCCAGGTCTACGAGCAGTACTTC. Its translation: CASSFSQVYEQYF. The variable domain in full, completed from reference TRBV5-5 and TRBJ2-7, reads DAGVTQSPTHLIKTRGQQVTLRCSPISGHKSVSWYQQVLGQGPQFIFQYYEKEERGRGNFPDRFSARQFPNYSSELNVNALLLGDSALYLCASSFSQVYEQYFGPGTRLTVT.

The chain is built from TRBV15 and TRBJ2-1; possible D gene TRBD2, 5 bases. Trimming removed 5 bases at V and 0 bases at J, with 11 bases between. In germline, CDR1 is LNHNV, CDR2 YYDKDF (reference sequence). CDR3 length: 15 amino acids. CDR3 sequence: CATSPFRDSYNEQFF. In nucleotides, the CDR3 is TGTGCCACCAGCCCATTCCGGGACTCCTACAATGAGCAGTTCTTC.

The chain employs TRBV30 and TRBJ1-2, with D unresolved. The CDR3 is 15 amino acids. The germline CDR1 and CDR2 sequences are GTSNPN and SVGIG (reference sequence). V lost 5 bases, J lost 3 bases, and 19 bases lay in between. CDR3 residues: CAWSPLGARDYGYTF. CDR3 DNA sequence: TGTGCCTGGTCCCCCCTGGGAGCAAGGGACTATGGCTACACCTTC.

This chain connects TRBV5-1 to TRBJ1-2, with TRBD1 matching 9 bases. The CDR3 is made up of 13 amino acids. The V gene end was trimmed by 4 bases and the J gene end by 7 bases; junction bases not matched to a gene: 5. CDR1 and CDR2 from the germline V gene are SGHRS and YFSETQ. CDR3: CASSSGTGCGYTF. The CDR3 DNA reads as TGCGCCAGCAGCAGCGGGACAGGGTGTGGCTACACCTTC.

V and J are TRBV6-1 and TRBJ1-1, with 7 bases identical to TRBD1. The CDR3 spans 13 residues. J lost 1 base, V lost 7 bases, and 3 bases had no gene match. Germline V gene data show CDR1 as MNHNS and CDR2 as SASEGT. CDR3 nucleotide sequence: TGTGCCAGCACCCGGGACAGGAACACTGAAGCTTTCTTT. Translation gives CASTRDRNTEAFF.

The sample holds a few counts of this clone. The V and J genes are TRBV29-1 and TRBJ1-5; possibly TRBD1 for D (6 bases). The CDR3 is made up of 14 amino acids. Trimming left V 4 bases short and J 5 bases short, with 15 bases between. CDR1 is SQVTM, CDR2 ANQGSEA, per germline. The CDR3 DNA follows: TGCAGCGTTGCTGGGGGCGCGGGAGATCAGCCCCAGCATTTT. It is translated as CSVAGGAGDQPQHF.

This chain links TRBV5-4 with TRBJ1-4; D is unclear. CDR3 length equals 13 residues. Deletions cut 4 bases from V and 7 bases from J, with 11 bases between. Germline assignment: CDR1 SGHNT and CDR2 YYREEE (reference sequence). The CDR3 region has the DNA TGTGCCAGCAGCCTTTTTGGTAGTGAAAAACTGTTTTTT. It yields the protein CASSLFGSEKLFF.

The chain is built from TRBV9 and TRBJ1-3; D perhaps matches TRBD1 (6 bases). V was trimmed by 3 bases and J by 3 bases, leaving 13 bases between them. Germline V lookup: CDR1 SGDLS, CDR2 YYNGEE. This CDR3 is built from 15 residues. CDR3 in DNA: TGTGCCAGCAGCGCAACTCCAGGGGATGGAAACACCATATATTTT. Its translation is CASSATPGDGNTIYF.

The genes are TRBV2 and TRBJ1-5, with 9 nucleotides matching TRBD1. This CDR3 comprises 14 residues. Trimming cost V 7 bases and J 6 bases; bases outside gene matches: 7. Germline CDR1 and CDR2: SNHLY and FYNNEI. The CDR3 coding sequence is TGTGCCAGCACCGAGGGACAGGGTTTTCAGCCCCAGCATTTT. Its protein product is CASTEGQGFQPQHF.

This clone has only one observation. The CDR3 DNA reads TGTGCCAGCAGCTTAGGGGACTATCCCACAGATACGCAGTATTTT. Translation gives CASSLGDYPTDTQYF. V is TRBV7-9 and J is TRBJ2-3, with 7 bases fitting TRBD2. V gave up 1 base and J gave up 2 bases; unmatched junction bases: 3. The CDR3 is 15 residues long. The germline CDR1 and CDR2 sequences are SEHNR and FQNEAQ (reference sequence).

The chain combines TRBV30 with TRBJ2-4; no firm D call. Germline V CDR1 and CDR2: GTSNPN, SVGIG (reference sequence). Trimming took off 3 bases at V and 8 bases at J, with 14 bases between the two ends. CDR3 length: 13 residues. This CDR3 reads CAWSPPLSDIQYF. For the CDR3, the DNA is TGTGCCTGGAGCCCCCCCCTTTCGGACATTCAGTACTTC. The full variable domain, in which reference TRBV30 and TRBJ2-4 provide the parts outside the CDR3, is SQTIHQWPATLVQPVGSPLSLECTVEGTSNPNLYWYRQAAGRGLQLLFYSVGIGQISSEVPQNLSASRPQDRQFILSSKKLLLSDSGFYLCAWSPPLSDIQYFGAGTRLSVL.

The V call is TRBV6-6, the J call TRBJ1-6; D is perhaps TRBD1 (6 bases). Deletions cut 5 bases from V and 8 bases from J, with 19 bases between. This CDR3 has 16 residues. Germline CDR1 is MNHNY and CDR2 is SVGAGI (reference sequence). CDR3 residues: CASSPGGGLGDSPLHF. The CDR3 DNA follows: TGTGCCAGCAGTCCGGGAGGGGGGCTGGGGGATTCACCCCTCCACTTT.

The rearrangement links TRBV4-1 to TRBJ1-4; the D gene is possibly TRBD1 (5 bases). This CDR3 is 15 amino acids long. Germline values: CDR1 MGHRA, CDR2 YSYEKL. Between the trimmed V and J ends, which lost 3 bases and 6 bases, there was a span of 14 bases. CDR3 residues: CASSQGTTSDEKLFF. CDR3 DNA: TGCGCCAGCAGCCAGGGGACTACTTCGGATGAAAAACTGTTTTTT.